This TCR beta chain was profiled in a study of T cells after yellow fever vaccination. Study-wide background: Where fractions had low cell numbers, libraries were prepared from them with the SMART-Seq v4 Ultra Low Input RNA kit.

In TCRdb, the 5' RACE reads were re-called with MiXCR into one record per CDR3 protein. The table shows fewer than 650,000 distinct CDR3 sequences, with 20% to 25% occurring only once. V shed 4 bases and J shed 1 base, with 8 bases lying between them. Germline lookup yields CDR1 SGHRS and CDR2 YFSETQ. CDR3 length equals 14 residues. The chain combines TRBV5-1 with TRBJ2-2; tentatively, D is TRBD1 (6 bases). The specimen was PBMCs, collected approximately 20 days after the first yellow fever vaccination. The TCR was taken from a man younger than 35 who received the YFV17D yellow fever vaccine. The CDR3 protein is CASSVDRNTGELFF. The CDR3 bases are TGCGCCAGCAGCGTGGACAGGAACACCGGGGAGCTGTTTTTT.